The source of this TCR beta chain is a study of shared clonotypes between healthy human individuals. As to this clone: What it recognizes is unknown.

The donors were all Caucasian adults (living in Nashville, Tennessee). Splitting of each subset's genomic DNA was done evenly across several immunoSEQ plates. On ten immunoSEQ deep assay plates, unsorted PBMC DNA was sequenced. Data came from immunoSEQ multiplex PCR; TCRdb stores just in-frame clones and leaves some out. The sample includes around 430,000 clones, around 79% seen only once; the top ten take approximately 13%. The germline V gene encodes CDR1 SQVTM and CDR2 ANQGSEA. Between the trimmed V and J ends, which lost 0 bases and 9 bases, there was a span of 18 bases. This CDR3 is built from 15 residues. Overall study findings and caveats: Specimens sampled were limited to blood, with tissue repertoires likely differing.

Sample: PBMCs. This chain connects TRBV29-1 to TRBJ2-1; TRBD2 might be the D (5 bases). The origin of this receptor is a woman in her thirties or forties in good health. Some clones in this sample may be carry-over from other donors' samples. The CDR3 sequence: CSVEDRYSGSGEQFF. The DNA of the CDR3 is TGCAGCGTTGAAGATCGGTATTCGGGGTCGGGTGAGCAGTTCTTC.